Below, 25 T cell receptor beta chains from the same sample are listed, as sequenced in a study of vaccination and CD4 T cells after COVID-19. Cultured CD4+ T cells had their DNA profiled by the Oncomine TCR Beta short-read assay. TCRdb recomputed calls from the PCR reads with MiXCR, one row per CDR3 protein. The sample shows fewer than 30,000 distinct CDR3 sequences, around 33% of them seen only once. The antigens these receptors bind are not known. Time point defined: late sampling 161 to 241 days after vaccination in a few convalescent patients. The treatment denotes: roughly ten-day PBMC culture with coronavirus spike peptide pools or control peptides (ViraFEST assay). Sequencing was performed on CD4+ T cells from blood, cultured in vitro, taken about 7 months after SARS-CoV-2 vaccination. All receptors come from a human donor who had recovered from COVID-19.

CDR3 bases: TGCAGTGCCCATCCAGGGCCGGGCCTACAAGAGACCCAGTACTTC. It yields the protein CSAHPGPGLQETQYF. The gene calls are TRBV20-1 and TRBJ2-5, with D possibly TRBD1 on 5 matching bases. CDR3 length equals 15 residues. Germline CDR1 and CDR2: DFQATT and SNEGSKA (reference sequence). The germline V and J ends were trimmed by 6 bases and 2 bases, with 19 bases remaining between them.

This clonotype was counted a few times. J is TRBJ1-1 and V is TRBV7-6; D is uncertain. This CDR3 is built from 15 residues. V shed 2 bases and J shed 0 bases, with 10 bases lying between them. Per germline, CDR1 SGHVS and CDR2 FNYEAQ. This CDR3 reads CASSLYVEMNTEAFF. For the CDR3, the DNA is TGTGCCAGCAGCTTATATGTAGAAATGAACACTGAAGCTTTCTTT. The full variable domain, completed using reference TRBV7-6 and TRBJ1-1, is GAGVSQSPRYKVTKRGQDVALRCDPISGHVSLYWYRQALGQGPEFLTYFNYEAQQDKSGLPNDRFSAERPEGSISTLTIQRTEQRDSAMYRCASSLYVEMNTEAFFGQGTRLTVV.

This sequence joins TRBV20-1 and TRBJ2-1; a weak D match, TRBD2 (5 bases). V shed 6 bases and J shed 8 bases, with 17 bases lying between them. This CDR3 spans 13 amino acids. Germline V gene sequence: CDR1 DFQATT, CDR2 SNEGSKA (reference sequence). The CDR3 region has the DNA TGCAGTGCCCCTGTAGCGCCAGTCTATGAGCAGTTCTTC. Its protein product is CSAPVAPVYEQFF.

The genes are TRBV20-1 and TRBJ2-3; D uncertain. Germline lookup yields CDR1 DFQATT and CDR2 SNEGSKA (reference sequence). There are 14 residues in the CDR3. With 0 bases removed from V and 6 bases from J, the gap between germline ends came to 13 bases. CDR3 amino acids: CSARDGWGGDTQYF. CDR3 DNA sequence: TGCAGTGCTAGAGATGGATGGGGTGGGGATACGCAGTATTTT.

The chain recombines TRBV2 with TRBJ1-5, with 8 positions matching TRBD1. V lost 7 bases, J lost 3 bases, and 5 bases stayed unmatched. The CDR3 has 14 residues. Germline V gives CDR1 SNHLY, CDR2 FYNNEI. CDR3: CASNPTGDNQPQHF. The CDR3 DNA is TGTGCCAGCAATCCGACAGGGGACAATCAGCCCCAGCATTTT. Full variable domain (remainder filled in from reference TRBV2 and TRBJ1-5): EPEVTQTPSHQVTQMGQEVILRCVPISNHLYFYWYRQILGQKVEFLVSFYNNEISEKSEIFDDQFSVERPDGSNFTLKIRSTKLEDSAMYFCASNPTGDNQPQHFGDGTRLSIL.

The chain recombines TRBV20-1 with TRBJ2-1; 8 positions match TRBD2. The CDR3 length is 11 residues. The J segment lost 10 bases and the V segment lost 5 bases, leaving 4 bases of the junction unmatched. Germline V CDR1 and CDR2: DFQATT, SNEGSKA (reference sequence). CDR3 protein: CSAHKREEQFF. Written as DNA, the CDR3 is TGCAGTGCTCACAAGCGGGAGGAGCAGTTCTTC.

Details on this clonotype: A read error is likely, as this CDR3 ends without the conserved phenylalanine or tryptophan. CDR3 nucleotides: TGTGCCAGCAGCGTCGGGGTAGCCAAAAACATTCAGTACCTC. Amino acids: CASSVGVAKNIQYL. The V and J genes are TRBV7-2 and TRBJ2-4, with D possibly matching TRBD2 (5 bases). This CDR3 is 14 amino acids long. The V and J ends lost 5 bases and 0 bases respectively, with 8 bases between them. Germline V gene lookup returns CDR1 SGHTA and CDR2 FQGNSA.

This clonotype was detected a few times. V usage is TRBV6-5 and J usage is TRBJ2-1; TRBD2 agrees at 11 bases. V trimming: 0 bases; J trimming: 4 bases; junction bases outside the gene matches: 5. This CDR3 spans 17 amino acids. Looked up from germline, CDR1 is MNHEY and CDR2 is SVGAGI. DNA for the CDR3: TGTGCCAGCAGTTACTCTGGACTAGCGGGCCCTTACAATGAGCAGTTCTTC. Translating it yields CASSYSGLAGPYNEQFF.

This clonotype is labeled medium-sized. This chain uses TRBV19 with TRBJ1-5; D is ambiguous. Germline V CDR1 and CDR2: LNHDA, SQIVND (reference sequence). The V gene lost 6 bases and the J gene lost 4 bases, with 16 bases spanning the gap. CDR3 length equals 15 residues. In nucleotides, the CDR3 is TGTGCCAGTAGCCCGAGCAACCTGGGGAATCAGCCCCAGCATTTT. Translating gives CASSPSNLGNQPQHF.

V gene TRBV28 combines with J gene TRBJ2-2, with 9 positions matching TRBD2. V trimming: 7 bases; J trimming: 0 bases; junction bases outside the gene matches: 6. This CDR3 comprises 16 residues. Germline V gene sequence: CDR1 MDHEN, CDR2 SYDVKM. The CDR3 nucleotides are TGTGCCAGCATCACTAGCGGGCTAACGAACACCGGGGAGCTGTTTTTT. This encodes CASITSGLTNTGELFF.

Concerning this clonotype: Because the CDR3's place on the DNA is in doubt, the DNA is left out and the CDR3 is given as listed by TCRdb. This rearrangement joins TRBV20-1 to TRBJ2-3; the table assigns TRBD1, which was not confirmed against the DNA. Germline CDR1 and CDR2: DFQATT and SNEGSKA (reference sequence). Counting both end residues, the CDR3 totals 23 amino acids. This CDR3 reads CSALSGPWGTSSTSGRAGDTQYF.

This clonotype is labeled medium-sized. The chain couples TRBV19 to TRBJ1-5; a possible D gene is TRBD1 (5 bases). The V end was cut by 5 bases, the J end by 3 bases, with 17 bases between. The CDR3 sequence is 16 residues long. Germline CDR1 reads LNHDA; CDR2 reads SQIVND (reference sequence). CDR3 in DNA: TGTGCCAGTAGTTCCACGGGGCAGGGCGTCAATCAGCCCCAGCATTTT. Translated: CASSSTGQGVNQPQHF.

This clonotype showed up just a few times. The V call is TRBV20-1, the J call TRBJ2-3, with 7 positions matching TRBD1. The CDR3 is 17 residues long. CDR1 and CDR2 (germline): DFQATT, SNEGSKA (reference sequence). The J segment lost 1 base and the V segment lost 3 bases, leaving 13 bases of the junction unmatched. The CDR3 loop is CSASTTKGAFGTDTQYF. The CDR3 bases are TGCAGTGCTAGTACTACCAAGGGGGCTTTCGGCACAGATACGCAGTATTTT.

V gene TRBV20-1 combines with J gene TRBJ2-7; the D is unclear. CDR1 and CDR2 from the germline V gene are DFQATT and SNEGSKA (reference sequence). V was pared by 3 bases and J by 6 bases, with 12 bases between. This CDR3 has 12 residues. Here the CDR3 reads CSASRQAPEQYF. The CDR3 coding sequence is TGCAGTGCTAGTAGGCAGGCTCCCGAGCAGTACTTC.

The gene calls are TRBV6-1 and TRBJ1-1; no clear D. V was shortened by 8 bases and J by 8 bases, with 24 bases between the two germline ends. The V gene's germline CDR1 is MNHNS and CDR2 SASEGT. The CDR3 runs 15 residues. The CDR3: CASGIVGLEKREAFF. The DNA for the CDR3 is TGTGCCAGCGGTATAGTGGGGTTGGAAAAGAGAGAAGCTTTCTTT.

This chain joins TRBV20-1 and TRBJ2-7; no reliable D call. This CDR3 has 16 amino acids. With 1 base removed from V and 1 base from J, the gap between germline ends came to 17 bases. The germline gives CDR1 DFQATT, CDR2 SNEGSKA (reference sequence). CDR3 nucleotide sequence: TGCAGTGCTAGAGGGTTCCCGGGCCTCAATTCCTACGAGCAGTACTTC. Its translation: CSARGFPGLNSYEQYF.

In DNA, the CDR3 is TGTGCCATCAGTGAGTCGGTTTTAGCAACCACCAATAATGAGCAGTTCTTC. This sequence encodes CAISESVLATTNNEQFF. The V gene is TRBV10-3, the J gene TRBJ2-1; no definite D call. V shed 0 bases and J shed 7 bases, with 19 bases lying between them. Germline loops: CDR1 ENHRY, CDR2 SYGVKD. This CDR3 is 17 amino acids long.

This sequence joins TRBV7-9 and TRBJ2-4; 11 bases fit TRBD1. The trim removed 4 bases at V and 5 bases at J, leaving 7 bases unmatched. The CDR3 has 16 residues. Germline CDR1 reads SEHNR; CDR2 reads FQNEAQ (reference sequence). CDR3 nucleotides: TGTGCCAGCAGCTACTCGGGACAGGGGGTCCAAAACATTCAGTACTTC. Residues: CASSYSGQGVQNIQYF. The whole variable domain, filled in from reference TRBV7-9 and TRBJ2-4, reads DTGVSQNPRHKITKRGQNVTFRCDPISEHNRLYWYRQTLGQGPEFLTYFQNEAQLEKSRLLSDRFSAERPKGSFSTLEIQRTEQGDSAMYLCASSYSGQGVQNIQYFGAGTRLSVL.

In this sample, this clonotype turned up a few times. The CDR3 reads CSALHVAVGNTIYF. For the CDR3, the DNA is TGCAGTGCTCTTCACGTGGCCGTTGGAAACACCATATATTTT. The chain joins TRBV20-1 to TRBJ1-3; D gene unclear. V lost 5 bases, J lost 3 bases, and 14 bases lay in between. The CDR3 extends over 14 amino acids. Germline V lookup: CDR1 DFQATT, CDR2 SNEGSKA (reference sequence).

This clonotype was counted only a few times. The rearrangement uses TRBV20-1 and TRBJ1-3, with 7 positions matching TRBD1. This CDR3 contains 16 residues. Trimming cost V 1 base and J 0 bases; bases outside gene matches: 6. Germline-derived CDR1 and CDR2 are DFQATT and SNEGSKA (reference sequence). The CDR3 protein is CSARGGQAFSGNTIYF. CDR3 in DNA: TGCAGTGCTAGAGGTGGACAGGCCTTCTCTGGAAACACCATATATTTT.

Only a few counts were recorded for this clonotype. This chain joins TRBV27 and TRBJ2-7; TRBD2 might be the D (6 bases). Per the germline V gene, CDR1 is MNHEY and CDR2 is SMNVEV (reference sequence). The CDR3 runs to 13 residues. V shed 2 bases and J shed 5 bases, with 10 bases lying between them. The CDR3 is CASSLRGYHEQYF. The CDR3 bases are TGTGCCAGCAGTTTACGGGGGTATCACGAGCAGTACTTC.

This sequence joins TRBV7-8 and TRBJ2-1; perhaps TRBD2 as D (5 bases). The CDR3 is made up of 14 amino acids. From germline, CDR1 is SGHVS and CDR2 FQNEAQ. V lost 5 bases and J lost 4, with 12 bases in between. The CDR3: CASSLLRGYNEQFF. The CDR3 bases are TGTGCCAGCAGCCTGTTGCGCGGGTACAATGAGCAGTTCTTC.

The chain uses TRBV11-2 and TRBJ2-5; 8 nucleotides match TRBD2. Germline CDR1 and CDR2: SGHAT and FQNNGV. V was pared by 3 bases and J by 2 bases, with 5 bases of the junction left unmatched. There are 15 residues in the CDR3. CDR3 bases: TGTGCCAGCAGCTTGCCTAGCGGGCCTCAAGAGACCCAGTACTTC. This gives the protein CASSLPSGPQETQYF.

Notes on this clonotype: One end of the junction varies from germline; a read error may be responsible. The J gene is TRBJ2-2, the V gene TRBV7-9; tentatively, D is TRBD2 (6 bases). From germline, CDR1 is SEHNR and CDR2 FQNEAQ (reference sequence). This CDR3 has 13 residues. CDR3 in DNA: TGTGCCAGCAGATTAGGAGGGACCGGGGAGCTGTTTTTT. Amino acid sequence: CASRLGGTGELFF.

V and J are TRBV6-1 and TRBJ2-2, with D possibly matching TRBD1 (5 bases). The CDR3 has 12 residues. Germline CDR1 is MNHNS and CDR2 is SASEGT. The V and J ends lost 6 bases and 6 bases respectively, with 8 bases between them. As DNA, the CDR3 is TGTGCCAGCAGGCAGGGTTCCGGGGAGCTGTTTTTT. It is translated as CASRQGSGELFF.